This TCR beta chain was identified during a study of vaccination and CD4 T cells after COVID-19. In the study overall: The cells in question were stimulated using overlapping spike peptides derived from SARS-CoV-2, HCoV-NL63, HCoV-OC43 and HCoV-229E.

Treatment reported: approximately nine-day PBMC culture with coronavirus spike peptide pools or control peptides (ViraFEST assay). In regard to this clonotype: Its cognate antigen is unknown.

General study results and limits: The study found median SARS-CoV-2-reactive clonotypes rising from 21 to 38, not significantly. The study found that a median approximately 83% of reactive clones in convalescent patients appeared only post-vaccination.

Sequencing of cultured CD4+ T cell DNA used the Oncomine TCR Beta short-read assay. Once CD4+ T cells had been cultured, genomic DNA was extracted from them. Using its own MiXCR run on the PCR reads, TCRdb lists one record per CDR3 protein. The table has 10,000 to 15,000 distinct CDR3 sequences, under 50% seen once; the top ten hold less than 25%. Germline CDR1 and CDR2: DFQATT and SNEGSKA (reference sequence). J gave up 3 bases and V 5 bases, and 15 bases lay outside the gene matches. This CDR3 spans 16 amino acids. The clonotype originates from a human donor who had recovered from COVID-19. The material was CD4+ T cells from blood, cultured in vitro, obtained before SARS-CoV-2 vaccination. This rearrangement joins TRBV20-1 to TRBJ2-7, with 8 bases lining up with TRBD2. CDR3 nucleotides: TGCAGTGCTCCCCCTCCATCATGGCGGGAGGTCTACGAGCAGTACTTC. Protein: CSAPPPSWREVYEQYF.